This T cell receptor beta chain was captured by sequencing in a study of blood T cell repertoires in COVID-19. Study-wide context: Sample material is recorded as cDNA or gDNA derived from T cells, B-cell-depleted T cells, or PBMCs.

Sequencing was performed with immunoSEQ multiplex PCR; in TCRdb, only in-frame clones are kept and a portion is missing. The sample lists approximately 48,000 clones, around 85% seen once, with about 6.5% in the top ten. Germline V gene sequence: CDR1 MNHEY, CDR2 SMNVEV (reference sequence). This CDR3 spans 15 amino acids. V was clipped by 6 bases and J by 1 base; unmatched bases: 6. The sequenced material came from peripheral blood. This receptor was obtained from a man in his fifties or sixties with acute or convalescent COVID-19. The J gene is TRBJ1-5, the V gene TRBV27; 7 nucleotides align to TRBD1. DNA for the CDR3: TGTGCCAGCAGGCCCAGACAGGGAAGCAATCAGCCCCAGCATTTT. It codes for CASRPRQGSNQPQHF.